One sample yielded the 17 T cell receptor beta chains listed below, sequenced in a study of CD8+ T cells in alopecia areata. As the sequencing template, cDNA was produced by extracting RNA and reverse transcribing it. Only in-frame clones appear in the TCRdb table, and some are missing; sequencing was by immunoSEQ multiplex PCR. The sample yields approximately 150,000 clones, around 49% seen once. This sample comprised CD4+ T cells sorted from blood, obtained at week 0. These receptors all come from a human donor with alopecia areata.

This clone turned up a few times. The chain combines TRBV5-4 with TRBJ2-3, with D uncertain. This CDR3 contains 14 residues. Germline CDR1 and CDR2: SGHNT and YYREEE (reference sequence). Trimming stripped 2 bases from V and 3 bases from J, with 10 bases between. This CDR3 is CASSLEDRTDTQYF. The CDR3 coding sequence is TGTGCCAGCAGCTTAGAAGATCGGACAGATACGCAGTATTTT. Full variable domain (missing parts from reference TRBV5-4 and TRBJ2-3): ETGVTQSPTHLIKTRGQQVTLRCSSQSGHNTVSWYQQALGQGPQFIFQYYREEENGRGNFPPRFSGLQFPNYSSELNVNALELDDSALYLCASSLEDRTDTQYFGPGTRLTVL.

The gene calls are TRBV29-1 and TRBJ1-1, with a possible D match to TRBD1 (5 bases). Germline CDR1 and CDR2: SQVTM and ANQGSEA. V dropped 4 bases and J dropped 5 bases, with 14 bases sitting between them. The CDR3 is 13 residues long. For the CDR3, the DNA is TGCAGCGTTGGAAAGGGGTCGAGGACTGAAGCTTTCTTT. Translating gives CSVGKGSRTEAFF.

CDR3 nucleotides: TGTGCCAGCAGTCCCCCAGGGGGGAATCAGCCCCAGCATTTT. Translated: CASSPPGGNQPQHF. The chain joins TRBV25-1 to TRBJ1-5, with TRBD1 matching 7 bases. J gave up 4 bases and V 5 bases, and 5 bases lay outside the gene matches. The germline V gene encodes CDR1 MGHDK and CDR2 SYGVNS. The CDR3 consists of 14 residues.

The rearrangement links TRBV30 to TRBJ2-7, with 9 positions matching TRBD2. Germline V lookup: CDR1 GTSNPN, CDR2 SVGIG (reference sequence). J gave up 0 bases and V 3 bases, and 12 bases lay outside the gene matches. The CDR3 is 17 amino acids. This chain's CDR3 is CAWRPSLGLAGSYEQYF. For the CDR3, the DNA is TGTGCCTGGAGGCCCAGCCTGGGACTAGCCGGCTCCTACGAGCAGTACTTC.

The J gene is TRBJ1-2, the V gene TRBV29-1, with D hard to call. The CDR3 loop spans 13 amino acids. Looked up from germline, CDR1 is SQVTM and CDR2 is ANQGSEA. V lost 6 bases and J lost 2, with 13 bases in between. CDR3 protein: CSVQNLDNYGYTF. CDR3 nucleotide sequence: TGCAGCGTGCAGAATTTGGACAACTATGGCTACACCTTC.

This clone was counted a few times. The V and J genes are TRBV27 and TRBJ1-1, with D possibly being TRBD1 (5 bases). CDR3 length: 14 amino acids. Trimming left V 0 bases short and J 7 bases short, with 12 bases between. In germline, CDR1 is MNHEY, CDR2 SMNVEV (reference sequence). The CDR3 nucleotides read TGTGCCAGCAGTTTATCGCCAGGGCTTAGTGAAGCTTTCTTT. As protein: CASSLSPGLSEAFF.

The rearrangement links TRBV5-1 to TRBJ2-7, with D maybe TRBD2 (6 bases). Per germline, CDR1 SGHRS and CDR2 YFSETQ. Trimming stripped 5 bases from V and 2 bases from J, with 11 bases between. There are 13 residues in the CDR3. The CDR3 DNA reads TGCGCCAGCAGTAAGGAGGGCGCCTACGAGCAGTACTTC. Its protein product is CASSKEGAYEQYF.

The sample holds a few counts of this clone. The genes are TRBV7-9 and TRBJ2-4; D unclear. Trimming pared 1 base from V and 0 bases from J, leaving 10 bases between. CDR1 and CDR2 (germline): SEHNR, FQNEAQ (reference sequence). The CDR3 sequence is 16 residues long. The CDR3 sequence: CASSLDPGGAKNIQYF. CDR3 DNA sequence: TGTGCCAGCAGCTTAGATCCAGGCGGAGCCAAAAACATTCAGTACTTC. Full variable domain (outside the CDR3, taken from reference TRBV7-9 and TRBJ2-4): DTGVSQNPRHKITKRGQNVTFRCDPISEHNRLYWYRQTLGQGPEFLTYFQNEAQLEKSRLLSDRFSAERPKGSFSTLEIQRTEQGDSAMYLCASSLDPGGAKNIQYFGAGTRLSVL.

V gene TRBV27 combines with J gene TRBJ2-3; 13 bases agree with TRBD2. Germline V gene sequence: CDR1 MNHEY, CDR2 SMNVEV (reference sequence). The CDR3 spans 17 residues. The trim removed 2 bases at V and 2 bases at J, leaving 4 bases unmatched. CDR3 sequence reads: CASSLGGLAGFTDTQYF. CDR3 DNA sequence: TGTGCCAGCAGTTTAGGGGGACTAGCGGGGTTCACAGATACGCAGTATTTT.

In this sample, this clone turned up a few times. The CDR3 bases are TGTGCCAGCAGCTTAGGCGTAGGGCAGTACCAAGAGACCCAGTACTTC. Protein: CASSLGVGQYQETQYF. The V and J genes are TRBV7-9 and TRBJ2-5; no reliable D call. CDR1 is SEHNR and CDR2 is FQNEAQ in the germline V gene (reference sequence). The germline V and J ends were trimmed by 1 base and 0 bases, with 12 bases remaining between them. The CDR3 has 16 residues.

The chain couples TRBV28 to TRBJ2-2; the match to TRBD2 covers 7 bases. Looked up from germline, CDR1 is MDHEN and CDR2 is SYDVKM. The CDR3 runs to 13 residues. J lost 6 bases, V lost 6 bases, and 4 bases had no gene match. The CDR3: CASRGTTPGELFF. CDR3 coding DNA: TGTGCCAGCAGGGGGACTACTCCCGGGGAGCTGTTTTTT.

The chain has TRBV20-1 and TRBJ2-7; a possible D gene is TRBD2 (5 bases). The V gene lost 3 bases and the J gene lost 5 bases, with 5 bases spanning the gap. The germline V gene encodes CDR1 DFQATT and CDR2 SNEGSKA (reference sequence). The CDR3 sequence is 10 residues long. This CDR3 is CSASGDEQYF. CDR3 DNA: TGCAGTGCTAGCGGGGACGAGCAGTACTTC.

This chain joins TRBV28 and TRBJ2-5; 8 positions agree with TRBD2. Germline V lookup: CDR1 MDHEN, CDR2 SYDVKM. The CDR3 has 14 residues. V lost 6 bases, J lost 5 bases, and 8 bases stayed unmatched. The CDR3 sequence: CASSESGSLETQYF. The CDR3 region has the DNA TGTGCCAGCAGCGAGAGCGGGAGTTTGGAGACCCAGTACTTC.

V and J are TRBV30 and TRBJ1-2, with D perhaps TRBD1 (5 bases). Trimming left V 0 bases short and J 4 bases short, with 12 bases between. The CDR3 totals 14 residues. In germline, CDR1 is GTSNPN, CDR2 SVGIG (reference sequence). As DNA, the CDR3 is TGTGCCTGGAGTGTCGGGGCAGGCAGCTATGGCTACACCTTC. This encodes CAWSVGAGSYGYTF.

The rearrangement links TRBV20-1 to TRBJ2-5, with D tentatively TRBD2 (6 bases). V was pared by 3 bases and J by 4 bases, with 6 bases between. The CDR3 contains 11 residues. Germline V gene data show CDR1 as DFQATT and CDR2 as SNEGSKA (reference sequence). CDR3 residues: CSASSGETQYF. CDR3 sequence (DNA): TGCAGTGCTAGTAGCGGAGAGACCCAGTACTTC.

The chain recombines TRBV7-8 with TRBJ2-2; TRBD2 aligns across 13 bases. Germline CDR1 and CDR2: SGHVS and FQNEAQ. Trimming cost V 9 bases and J 5 bases; bases outside gene matches: 6. The CDR3 runs 15 residues. The CDR3 here is CASGLAGVRTGELFF. In DNA, the CDR3 is TGTGCCAGTGGACTAGCGGGAGTTCGGACCGGGGAGCTGTTTTTT.

There are a few counts of this clone. The chain joins TRBV2 to TRBJ2-2; possible D gene TRBD1, 6 bases. There are 13 residues in the CDR3. Germline lookup yields CDR1 SNHLY and CDR2 FYNNEI. Trimming removed 6 bases at V and 6 bases at J, with 11 bases between. The CDR3 reads CASRLRQAGELFF. CDR3 nucleotides: TGTGCCAGCAGACTACGACAGGCCGGGGAGCTGTTTTTT.